The T cell receptor beta chain described here comes from a study of T-cell memory formation after mild COVID-19. Findings and limits, study-wide: Contracting clones from day 15 to 85 showed balanced CD4/CD8; later expanders favored CD4+. Some SARS-CoV-2-responding clones were already detected in memory before infection.

5'RACE primed from the constant segment yielded TCR alpha and TCR beta cDNA libraries bearing sample barcodes and UMIs. TCRdb re-derived calls from the 5' RACE reads in MiXCR, one entry per CDR3 protein. The table includes hundreds of thousands of distinct CDR3 sequences, approximately 29% detected once. This clonotype has more than one count but fewer than ten. Antigen: not known. Germline CDR1 reads GTSNPN; CDR2 reads SVGIG (reference sequence). This CDR3 has 11 amino acids. Trimming cost V 6 bases and J 3 bases, with 7 bases left between them. Input material: PBMCs or a T cell subset sorted from them (not recorded which). The rearrangement links TRBV30 to TRBJ2-3; unclear D gene. The source of this sequence is an adult woman who had mild COVID-19 (a few samples of this study predate the infection). Cell type and time point are not known. The CDR3 DNA is TGTGCCTGCAGTAGGACAGATACGCAGTATTTT. Its translation: CACSRTDTQYF.